The 18 T cell receptor beta chains below come from one sample, sequenced in a study of siplizumab effects on memory and regulatory T cells. The table came from immunoSEQ multiplex PCR; TCRdb's copy has only in-frame clones and leaves some out. The sample has about 91,000 clones, 90% to 95% seen once. What was sequenced was CD8+ T cells sorted from blood. All receptors derive from a human donor in good health.

This rearrangement joins TRBV5-4 to TRBJ1-4, with D possibly matching TRBD1 (5 bases). V dropped 4 bases and J dropped 4 bases, with 23 bases sitting between them. CDR1 and CDR2 from the germline V gene are SGHNT and YYREEE (reference sequence). This CDR3 is built from 18 residues. The CDR3 coding sequence is TGTGCCAGCAGCCCGACAGATGGACACGGGTTTATTAATGAAAAACTGTTTTTT. Protein product: CASSPTDGHGFINEKLFF. Full variable domain (rest looked up from reference TRBV5-4 and TRBJ1-4): ETGVTQSPTHLIKTRGQQVTLRCSSQSGHNTVSWYQQALGQGPQFIFQYYREEENGRGNFPPRFSGLQFPNYSSELNVNALELDDSALYLCASSPTDGHGFINEKLFFGSGTQLSVL.

The J gene is TRBJ2-1, the V gene TRBV7-9, with 11 positions matching TRBD2. The CDR3 has 17 residues. CDR1 and CDR2 (germline): SEHNR, FQNEAQ (reference sequence). Trimming at V came to 7 bases and at J to 8 bases, leaving 16 bases not matched to a gene. The CDR3: CASTQTKTSGDLDEQFF. For the CDR3, the DNA is TGTGCCAGCACCCAAACTAAGACTAGCGGGGATCTCGATGAGCAGTTCTTC. Full variable domain (missing parts from reference TRBV7-9 and TRBJ2-1): DTGVSQNPRHKITKRGQNVTFRCDPISEHNRLYWYRQTLGQGPEFLTYFQNEAQLEKSRLLSDRFSAERPKGSFSTLEIQRTEQGDSAMYLCASTQTKTSGDLDEQFFGPGTRLTVL.

This clone was found once. This chain uses TRBV27 with TRBJ2-5, with D possibly called TRBD1 or TRBD2 (5 bases each). Gene TRBJ2-7 matches the end of the DNA better, so the J call may be wrong. From germline, CDR1 is MNHEY and CDR2 SMNVEV (reference sequence). CDR3 size: 15 residues. Written as DNA, the CDR3 is TGTGCCAGCAGCCCTTTCGAGGGGTTGGGCTACGAGCAGTACTTC. Encoded protein: CASSPFEGLGYEQYF.

The chain recombines TRBV9 with TRBJ2-7; D is perhaps TRBD2 (6 bases). The V gene's germline CDR1 is SGDLS and CDR2 YYNGEE. The CDR3 extends over 13 amino acids. Trimming shortened V by 7 bases and J by 3 bases, and 14 bases separated the two germline ends. CDR3 loop: CASPHPGVYEQYF. CDR3 sequence (DNA): TGTGCCAGCCCCCACCCGGGAGTCTACGAGCAGTACTTC.

The chain has TRBV9 and TRBJ1-2; weak D call: TRBD1 (5 bases). Germline lookup yields CDR1 SGDLS and CDR2 YYNGEE. This CDR3 region has 14 residues. Trimming removed 4 bases at V and 6 bases at J, with 16 bases between. The CDR3 DNA reads TGTGCCAGCAGCACACCGGGACGGTCTAATGGCTACACCTTC. Its protein product is CASSTPGRSNGYTF.

This clone was observed a few times. The genes are TRBV9 and TRBJ1-1; weak D call: TRBD1 (6 bases). The CDR3 contains 14 residues. Looked up from germline, CDR1 is SGDLS and CDR2 is YYNGEE. The V and J ends lost 2 bases and 4 bases respectively, with 12 bases between them. The CDR3 loop reads CASSVAGEGTEAFF. CDR3 nucleotide sequence: TGTGCCAGCAGCGTGGCAGGGGAGGGCACTGAAGCTTTCTTT. The full variable domain, with the rest looked up from reference TRBV9 and TRBJ1-1, is DSGVTQTPKHLITATGQRVTLRCSPRSGDLSVYWYQQSLDQGLQFLIQYYNGEERAKGNILERFSAQQFPDLHSELNLSSLELGDSALYFCASSVAGEGTEAFFGQGTRLTVV.

The gene calls are TRBV23-1 and TRBJ1-5; D ambiguous. TRBV23-1 carries the ORF label, with uncertain function. The CDR3 has 12 amino acids. Trimming removed 4 bases at V and 7 bases at J, with 8 bases between. In DNA, the CDR3 is TGCGCCAGCAGTCTTGGGAAACAGCCCCAGCATTTT. Protein product: CASSLGKQPQHF.

The chain joins TRBV5-1 to TRBJ2-3; 8 positions agree with TRBD2. The germline CDR1 and CDR2 sequences are SGHRS and YFSETQ. The V segment lost 4 bases and the J segment 0 bases; nucleotides outside the gene matches: 4. The CDR3 covers 15 residues. CDR3 in DNA: TGCGCCAGCAGCCCCACGGGGGGGAGCACAGATACGCAGTATTTT. This codes for CASSPTGGSTDTQYF.

The V call is TRBV25-1, the J call TRBJ1-1, with D perhaps TRBD1 (5 bases). CDR1 MGHDK and CDR2 SYGVNS come from the germline V gene. The CDR3 has 10 residues. Trimming pared 8 bases from V and 7 bases from J, leaving 8 bases between. CDR3 sequence reads: CASWDGEAFF. Here the CDR3 DNA reads TGTGCCAGCTGGGACGGTGAAGCTTTCTTT.

V and J are TRBV7-9 and TRBJ1-2; possibly TRBD1 for D (6 bases). Germline V gene lookup returns CDR1 SEHNR and CDR2 FQNEAQ (reference sequence). The CDR3 covers 18 residues. Trimming cost V 3 bases and J 0 bases, with 20 bases left between them. The CDR3 DNA follows: TGTGCCAGCAGCTTCTTGGACGGGACAAACCCTCCTAACTATGGCTACACCTTC. It yields the protein CASSFLDGTNPPNYGYTF.

V usage is TRBV13 and J usage is TRBJ2-1, with 8 bases fitting TRBD1. Germline V gene data show CDR1 as PRHDT and CDR2 as FYEKMQ (reference sequence). The J segment lost 5 bases and the V segment lost 1 base, leaving 7 bases of the junction unmatched. The CDR3 extends over 16 amino acids. This chain's CDR3 is CASSLVGTGFNNEQFF. For the CDR3, the DNA is TGTGCCAGCAGCTTAGTCGGGACAGGTTTTAACAATGAGCAGTTCTTC.

The chain combines TRBV4-2 with TRBJ1-5; the D gene is possibly TRBD1 (6 bases). Per germline, CDR1 LGHNA and CDR2 YNFKEQ. Trimming took off 0 bases at V and 3 bases at J, with 15 bases between the two ends. CDR3 length: 17 amino acids. CDR3 amino acids: CASSQDFGTGPNQPQHF. CDR3 nucleotide sequence: TGTGCCAGCAGCCAAGATTTTGGTACAGGGCCCAATCAGCCCCAGCATTTT.

This chain links TRBV9 with TRBJ2-3; D gene unclear. CDR3 length: 14 amino acids. Per the germline V gene, CDR1 is SGDLS and CDR2 is YYNGEE. The germline V and J ends were trimmed by 3 bases and 3 bases, with 11 bases remaining between them. The DNA for the CDR3 is TGTGCCAGCAGCGATCGAACCGGAACAGATACGCAGTATTTT. This codes for CASSDRTGTDTQYF. The variable domain in full, with the rest retrieved from reference TRBV9 and TRBJ2-3, is DSGVTQTPKHLITATGQRVTLRCSPRSGDLSVYWYQQSLDQGLQFLIQYYNGEERAKGNILERFSAQQFPDLHSELNLSSLELGDSALYFCASSDRTGTDTQYFGPGTRLTVL.

The V call is TRBV2, the J call TRBJ2-5; no clear D. V lost 10 bases and J lost 2, with 17 bases in between. The CDR3 loop spans 14 amino acids. Germline V gene data show CDR1 as SNHLY and CDR2 as FYNNEI. CDR3 in amino acids: CATNQDGLQETQYF. In DNA, the CDR3 is TGTGCCACCAATCAGGACGGCCTTCAAGAGACCCAGTACTTC.

The rearrangement uses TRBV4-2 and TRBJ2-7; 9 positions agree with TRBD1. The trim removed 4 bases at V and 6 bases at J, leaving 10 bases unmatched. The germline V gene encodes CDR1 LGHNA and CDR2 YNFKEQ. The CDR3 runs 15 residues. The DNA for the CDR3 is TGTGCCAGCAGCCCGTCCGGGACAGGGTTTCTCGAGCAGTACTTC. Protein: CASSPSGTGFLEQYF.

J is TRBJ2-1 and V is TRBV12-5; D uncertain. This CDR3 has 12 residues. The ends were cut back, 3 bases at V and 9 bases at J, with 9 bases in the middle. Germline CDR1 reads LGHNT; CDR2 reads FRNRAP. CDR3 sequence: CASGFQAFEQFF. The CDR3 nucleotides read TGTGCTAGTGGTTTTCAGGCCTTTGAGCAGTTCTTC.

This rearrangement joins TRBV29-1 to TRBJ2-3; D is ambiguous. The germline V and J ends were trimmed by 0 bases and 0 bases, with 1 base remaining between them. Germline CDR1 reads SQVTM; CDR2 reads ANQGSEA. The CDR3 runs 12 residues. The CDR3 spells CSVEESTDTQYF. The CDR3, as DNA: TGCAGCGTTGAAGAGAGCACAGATACGCAGTATTTT.

V usage is TRBV7-9 and J usage is TRBJ1-5, with a possible D match to TRBD1 (5 bases). CDR3 length: 16 residues. The ends were cut back, 4 bases at V and 4 bases at J, with 17 bases in the middle. The V gene's germline CDR1 is SEHNR and CDR2 FQNEAQ (reference sequence). The CDR3 reads CASSWTVGQENQPQHF. In nucleotides, the CDR3 is TGTGCCAGCAGCTGGACTGTGGGGCAGGAAAATCAGCCCCAGCATTTT. Full variable domain (outside the CDR3, taken from reference TRBV7-9 and TRBJ1-5): DTGVSQNPRHKITKRGQNVTFRCDPISEHNRLYWYRQTLGQGPEFLTYFQNEAQLEKSRLLSDRFSAERPKGSFSTLEIQRTEQGDSAMYLCASSWTVGQENQPQHFGDGTRLSIL.